These T cell receptor beta chains were read from a single sample in a study of CD8 T cells in Susac syndrome. Using its own MiXCR run on the immunoSEQ multiplex PCR reads, TCRdb lists one record per CDR3 protein. Of tens of thousands of distinct CDR3 sequences listed, roughly 90% are singletons. What was sequenced was CD8+ T cells from PBMCs. The receptor set was obtained from a human donor with multiple sclerosis. Both conserved end residues are part of each CDR3. The D gene is left open where the match is weak.

v_gene	d_gene	j_gene	CDR3nt	CDR3aa
TRBV12-3/TRBV12-4	.	TRBJ1-5	TGTGCCAGCAGTTTAAACGTGCTCAATCAGCCCCAGCATTTT	CASSLNVLNQPQHF
TRBV5-6	TRBD1	TRBJ2-5	TGTGCCAGCAGCCTTGACAGGGCGGAGACCCAGTACTTC	CASSLDRAETQYF
TRBV7-2	.	TRBJ2-1	TGTGCCAGCAGCTTACGGGATCCCGCCCTATACAATGAGCAGTTCTTC	CASSLRDPALYNEQFF
TRBV11-1	TRBD1	TRBJ2-2	TGTGCCAGCAGCGGTGGACAGGGGGCGCCCGGGGAGCTGTTTTTT	CASSGGQGAPGELFF
TRBV19	.	TRBJ2-7	TGTGCCAGTAGTATGGGGCTGAGTTACGAGCAGTACTTC	CASSMGLSYEQYF
TRBV23-1	.	TRBJ1-5	TGCGCCCGAAAGAGGGGGGGAGGCAATCAGCCCCAGCATTTT	CARKRGGGNQPQHF
TRBV12-3/TRBV12-4	TRBD2	TRBJ2-7	TGTGCCAGCAGCCAAAGCCGGACTAGTCTAGGCTGGGAGCAGTACTTC	CASSQSRTSLGWEQYF
TRBV2	.	TRBJ2-5	TGTGCCAGCAGTGAATCTACTAGCAATGGGGAGACCCAGTACTTC	CASSESTSNGETQYF
TRBV11-2	.	TRBJ2-1	TGTGCCAGCAGCACCCCTCTAGGGGGAGTGGCGAATGAGCAGTTCTTC	CASSTPLGGVANEQFF
TRBV4-1	.	TRBJ2-2	TGCGCCAGCAGCCGCATCCAGGGAGCCGGGGAGCTGTTTTTT	CASSRIQGAGELFF
TRBV6-2/TRBV6-3	.	TRBJ1-5	TGTGCCAGCAGTTACAGGGGCTCGAGCAATCAGCCCCAGCATTTT	CASSYRGSSNQPQHF
TRBV6-2/TRBV6-3	TRBD2	TRBJ2-7	TGTGCCAGCAGCCGAGTCGGTAGCGGGAGTTGGAACTACGAGCAGTACTTC	CASSRVGSGSWNYEQYF
TRBV6-4	TRBD2	TRBJ2-1	TGTGCCAGCAGTGACTCACTAGCGGGGCCCAATGAGCAGTTCTTC	CASSDSLAGPNEQFF
TRBV5-1	TRBD1	TRBJ2-7	TGCGCCAGCAGCTCGCCGCCCGGGACAGGGACCTACGAGCAGTACTTC	CASSSPPGTGTYEQYF
TRBV20-1	.	TRBJ1-5	TGCAGTGCTAGAGACGGAGGAACGGACTCCCAGCATTTT	CSARDGGTDSQHF
TRBV3-1	TRBD2	TRBJ2-1	TGTGCCAGCAGCCAAGAGGCTAGCGGGTTTTACAATGAGCAGTTCTTC	CASSQEASGFYNEQFF
TRBV5-1	.	TRBJ2-7	TGCGCCAGCAGCTCGGGTTGGGGGGCTTTATACGAGCAGTACTTC	CASSSGWGALYEQYF